This T cell receptor beta chain was captured by sequencing in a study of shared clonotypes between healthy human individuals. Every unsorted PBMC PCR replicate was loaded with roughly 0.3 ug DNA, roughly 32,000 T cell genomes. The data were produced by immunoSEQ multiplex PCR, yet TCRdb's version contains in-frame clones alone and is incomplete. The data contain approximately 500,000 clones, 79% of them singletons. CDR3 size: 11 residues. Germline loops: CDR1 SQVTM, CDR2 ANQGSEA. V lost 7 bases and J 2 bases, leaving 8 bases between the germline ends. The J gene is TRBJ2-5, the V gene TRBV29-1, with D uncertain. The TCR sequence derives from a woman aged 40 to 50 in good health. Some clones in this sample may be carry-over from other donors' samples. The material sequenced was PBMCs. This CDR3 is CSAYVQETQYF. The CDR3, as DNA: TGCAGCGCCTACGTACAAGAGACCCAGTACTTC.